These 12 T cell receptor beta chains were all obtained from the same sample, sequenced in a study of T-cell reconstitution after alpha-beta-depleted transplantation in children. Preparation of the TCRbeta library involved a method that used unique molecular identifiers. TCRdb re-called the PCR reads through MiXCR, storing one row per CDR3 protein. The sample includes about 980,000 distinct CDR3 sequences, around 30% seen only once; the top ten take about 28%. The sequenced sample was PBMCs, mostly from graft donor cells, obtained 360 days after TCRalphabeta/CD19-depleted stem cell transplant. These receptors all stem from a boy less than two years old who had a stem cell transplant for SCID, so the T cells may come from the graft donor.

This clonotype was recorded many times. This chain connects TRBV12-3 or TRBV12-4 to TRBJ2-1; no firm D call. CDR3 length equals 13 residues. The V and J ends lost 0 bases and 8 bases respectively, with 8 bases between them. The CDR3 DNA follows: TGTGCCAGCAGTTTAGCAAGGGTCCATGAGCAGTTCTTC. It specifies CASSLARVHEQFF.

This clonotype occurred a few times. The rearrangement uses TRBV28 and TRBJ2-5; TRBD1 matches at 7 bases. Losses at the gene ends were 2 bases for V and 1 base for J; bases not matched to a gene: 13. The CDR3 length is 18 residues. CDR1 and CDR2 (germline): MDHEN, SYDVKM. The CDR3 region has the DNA TGTGCCAGCAGTTTAGACAGGGACGCCACGGGCTTCCAAGAGACCCAGTACTTC. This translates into CASSLDRDATGFQETQYF.

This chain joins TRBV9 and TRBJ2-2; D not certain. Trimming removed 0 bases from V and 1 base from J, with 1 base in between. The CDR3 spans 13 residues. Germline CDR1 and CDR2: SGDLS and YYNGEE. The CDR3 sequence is CASSVENTGELFF. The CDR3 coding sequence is TGTGCCAGCAGCGTAGAGAACACCGGGGAGCTGTTTTTT.

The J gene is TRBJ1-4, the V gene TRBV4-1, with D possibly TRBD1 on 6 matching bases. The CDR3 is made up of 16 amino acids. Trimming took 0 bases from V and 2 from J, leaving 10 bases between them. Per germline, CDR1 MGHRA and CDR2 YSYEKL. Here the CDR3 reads CASSQDQGSTNEKLFF. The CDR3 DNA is TGCGCCAGCAGCCAAGATCAGGGGTCGACTAATGAAAAACTGTTTTTT.

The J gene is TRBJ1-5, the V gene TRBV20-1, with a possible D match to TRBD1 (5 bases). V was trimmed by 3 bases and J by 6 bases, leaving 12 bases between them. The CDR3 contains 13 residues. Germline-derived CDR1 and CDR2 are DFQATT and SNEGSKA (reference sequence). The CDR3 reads CSASGGEGQPQHF. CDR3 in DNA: TGCAGTGCTAGTGGGGGGGAAGGTCAGCCCCAGCATTTT.

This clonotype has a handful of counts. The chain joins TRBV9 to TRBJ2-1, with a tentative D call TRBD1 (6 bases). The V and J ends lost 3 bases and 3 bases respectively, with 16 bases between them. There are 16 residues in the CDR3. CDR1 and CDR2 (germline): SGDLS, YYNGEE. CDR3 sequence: CASSEDLGGLYNEQFF. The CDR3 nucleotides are TGTGCCAGCAGCGAAGACTTAGGGGGTCTCTACAATGAGCAGTTCTTC.

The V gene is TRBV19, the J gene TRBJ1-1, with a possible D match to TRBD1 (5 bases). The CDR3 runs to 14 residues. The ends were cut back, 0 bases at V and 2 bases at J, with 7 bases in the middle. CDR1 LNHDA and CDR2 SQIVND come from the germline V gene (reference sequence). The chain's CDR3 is CASSIEGRNTEAFF. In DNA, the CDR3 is TGTGCCAGTAGTATAGAGGGGCGAAACACTGAAGCTTTCTTT.

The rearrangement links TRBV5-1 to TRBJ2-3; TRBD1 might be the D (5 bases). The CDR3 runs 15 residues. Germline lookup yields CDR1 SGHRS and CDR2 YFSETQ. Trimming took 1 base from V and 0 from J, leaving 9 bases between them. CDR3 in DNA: TGCGCCAGCAGCTTGAAAGACAGCAGCACAGATACGCAGTATTTT. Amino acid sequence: CASSLKDSSTDTQYF.

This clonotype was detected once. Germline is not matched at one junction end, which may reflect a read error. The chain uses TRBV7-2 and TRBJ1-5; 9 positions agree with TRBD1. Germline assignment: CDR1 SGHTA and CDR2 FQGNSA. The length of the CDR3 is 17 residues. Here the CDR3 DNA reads TGTGCCAGCAGCTTAGCCCACAGGGGGCCCGGTGGGCAGCCCCAGCAGTTT. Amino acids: CASSLAHRGPGGQPQQF.

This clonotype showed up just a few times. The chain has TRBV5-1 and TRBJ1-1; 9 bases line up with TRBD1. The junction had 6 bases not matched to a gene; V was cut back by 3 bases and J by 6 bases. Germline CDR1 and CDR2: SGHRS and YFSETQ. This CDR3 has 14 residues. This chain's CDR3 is CASSSGTGIPEAFF. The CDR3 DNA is TGCGCCAGCAGCTCCGGGACAGGGATCCCTGAAGCTTTCTTT.

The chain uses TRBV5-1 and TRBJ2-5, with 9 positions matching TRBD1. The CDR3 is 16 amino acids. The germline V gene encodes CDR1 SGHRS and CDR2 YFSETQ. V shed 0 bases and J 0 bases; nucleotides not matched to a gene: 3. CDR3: CASSLVRDRDQETQYF. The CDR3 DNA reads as TGCGCCAGCAGCTTGGTTCGGGACAGGGACCAAGAGACCCAGTACTTC.

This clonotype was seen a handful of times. CDR3 nucleotides: TGTGCCAGCAGGGGACCAGGGGGTACGCAGTATTTT. Its translation is CASRGPGGTQYF. V usage is TRBV7-2 and J usage is TRBJ2-3, with TRBD1 matching over 7 bases. The CDR3 has 12 amino acids. J gave up 8 bases and V 6 bases, and 5 bases lay outside the gene matches. The germline CDR1 and CDR2 sequences are SGHTA and FQGNSA.